This T cell receptor beta chain was recorded in a study of T cell clonality in common variable immunodeficiency (dated by TCRdb to the mid-2010s). V drops 5 bases and J drops 5 bases, leaving 7 bases in between. The CDR3, cysteine through phenylalanine, is 13 amino acids long. The DNA covers only part of the CDR3, 30 bases in frame from base 1. CDR1 and CDR2, looked up from the germline V gene (reference sequence), are PRHDT and FYEKMQ. This clone was observed at least ten times. The specificity of this receptor is unknown. The sequenced fragment ends 3 residues before the CDR3 boundary, so the rest is inferred from the germline J gene. On the study overall, not on this receptor specifically: CVID subjects shared fewer TCRbeta clones with each other than healthy controls did (p < 0.0001). Although equal DNA input was used, an average of roughly 80,000 unique sequences per sample was obtained for controls, compared with approximately 30,000 for CVID samples. Fewer deletions and N-nucleotide insertions were reportedly observed in CVID TCRbeta sequences, and highly modified clones with 13 or more V deletions were reportedly absent from CVID TCRbeta sequences. Differences among patients in the CVID cohort limited the correlations between repertoire features and clinical complications. TCRbeta clonality was higher in CVID subjects than in healthy controls (t-test p = 0.018), and the increase was most characteristic of about a third of subjects. The authors noted that sequencing repertoires of T cell subpopulations would be needed to clarify what caused the increased clonality in CVID.

Most CVID patients and most healthy controls were of Caucasian heritage. From each donor, roughly 5 to 9 ml of heparinized peripheral whole blood was collected. TCRbeta CDR3 repertoires were sequenced from genomic DNA of adults with common variable immune deficiency (CVID) and healthy adult controls. The control group was made up of 22 healthy adult volunteers (around 10 male and about twelve female) whose ages ranged from roughly 23 to 70 years, with a mean age of about 35. Diluted blood was density-centrifuged over Hypaque 1077 or Ficoll-Paque to isolate peripheral blood mononuclear cells. Unsorted mononuclear cells served as the source of genomic DNA, which was extracted either by Qiagen column purification or by a centrifugation-based method. For sequencing, equivalent amounts of genomic DNA were input from CVID and control samples. For every sample, a 60 bp segment covering the rearranged TCRbeta CDR3 region was amplified and then sequenced. TCRbeta amplification used the immunoSEQ assay, a bias-corrected multiplex PCR with high-throughput sequencing. The source study handled its data this way. Every unique nucleotide sequence was considered a clone and was annotated with V, D and J genes, copy number and frequency. Sequences were labeled productive if in frame, and non-productive if out of frame or containing stop codons. As previously described, clonality was calculated on the basis of Shannon's entropy. The predicted amino acid sequences of productive clones were used to derive the mean CDR3 Kyte-Doolittle hydropathy. Using the R hclust function, scaled V gene usage was clustered hierarchically with Manhattan distance and complete linkage. Clone sharing by CDR3 amino acid sequence was assessed by resampling 12 repertoires per group over 100 rounds. Repertoires were searched for approximately 70 published EBV-specific and a few hundred published CMV-specific TCRbeta sequences. A couple of CVID samples yielding fewer than 10,000 sequences were excluded from analysis, leaving fewer than 50 CVID repertoires. TCRdb holds this immuneACCESS table with in-frame rearrangements only. Some clones are missing; in checked studies, unresolved V genes explain under half, and the rest has no known cause. V, J and clone size are taken as reported in that table, and D and trimming were inferred from the DNA itself. Listed for this sample are over 35,000 clones, none observed only a single time. About 9.9% of the sample is taken by the ten largest.

This receptor was taken from a person aged 18 to 75 in good health. The specimen sequenced was peripheral blood mononuclear cells. The rearrangement joined TRBV13 to TRBJ1-6; the D gene identity is not certain. The CDR3 bases that were read are TGTGCCAGCAGCCTCCCCGATAATTCACCC. This yields the protein CASSLPDNSP. The full CDR3 reads CASSLPDNSPLHF. Reference TRBV13 and TRBJ1-6 proteins supply the regions before and after the CDR3; the full variable domain is: AAGVIQSPRHLIKEKRETATLKCYPIPRHDTVYWYQQGPGQDPQFLISFYEKMQSDKGSIPDRFSAQQFSDYHSELNMSSLELGDSALYFCASSLPDNSPLHFGNGTRLTVT.